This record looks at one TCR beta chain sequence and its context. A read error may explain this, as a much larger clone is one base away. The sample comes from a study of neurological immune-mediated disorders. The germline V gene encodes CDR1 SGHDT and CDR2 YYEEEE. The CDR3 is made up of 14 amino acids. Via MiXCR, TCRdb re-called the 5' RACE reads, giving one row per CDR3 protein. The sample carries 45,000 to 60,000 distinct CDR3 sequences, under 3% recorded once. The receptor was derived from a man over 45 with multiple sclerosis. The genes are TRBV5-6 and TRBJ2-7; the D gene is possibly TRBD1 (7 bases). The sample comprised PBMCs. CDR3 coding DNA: TGTGCCAGCAGCTCCGGGGGACAGACCTACGAGCGGTACTTC. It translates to CASSSGGQTYERYF.